A single sample gave rise to the 22 T cell receptor beta chains below, sequenced in a study of blood T cells in healthy people across ages. A second PCR, run for about 6 to 11 cycles, used a sample-barcoded 5' primer plus a J-beta primer mix. Using its own MiXCR run on the 5' RACE reads, TCRdb lists one record per CDR3 protein. This table holds some 860,000 distinct CDR3 sequences, just over 55% found once. The material sequenced was blood. The receptor source for this set is a man aged 35-49 years in good health.

The sample holds a few counts of this clonotype. The genes are TRBV20-1 and TRBJ2-7, with 14 bases identical to TRBD2. Trimming took 0 bases from V and 6 from J; bases not matched to a gene: 19. The length of the CDR3 is 20 residues. The germline gives CDR1 DFQATT, CDR2 SNEGSKA (reference sequence). In nucleotides, the CDR3 is TGCAGTGCTAGAGATGGGGGACTAGCGGGAGAGATCGATCCCTTGAGCGAGCAGTACTTC. It is translated as CSARDGGLAGEIDPLSEQYF.

This clonotype was seen a handful of times. The chain recombines TRBV29-1 with TRBJ2-1, with 8 bases matching TRBD1. Trimming took 6 bases from V and 2 from J; bases not matched to a gene: 6. The CDR3 has 14 residues. CDR1 and CDR2 from the germline V gene are SQVTM and ANQGSEA. CDR3 residues: CSVVGQGTYNEQFF. CDR3 DNA sequence: TGCAGCGTCGTTGGACAGGGCACCTACAATGAGCAGTTCTTC.

V gene TRBV11-3 combines with J gene TRBJ2-1; 13 bases map to TRBD2. The CDR3 sequence is 14 residues long. CDR1 SGHNT and CDR2 YENEEA come from the germline V gene. V gave up 5 bases and J gave up 12 bases; unmatched junction bases: 7. CDR3 amino acids: CASSVGTSGKVQFF. DNA for the CDR3: TGTGCCAGCAGCGTGGGGACTAGCGGGAAGGTGCAGTTCTTC.

V usage is TRBV30 and J usage is TRBJ1-1, with 10 bases lining up with TRBD1. The V gene's germline CDR1 is GTSNPN and CDR2 SVGIG (reference sequence). With 7 bases clipped from V and 4 bases from J, the junction kept 6 bases outside the gene matches. The CDR3 is 13 residues long. CDR3 in DNA: TGTGCCTTGACCGGGACAGGGGTCACTGAAGCTTTCTTT. It is translated as CALTGTGVTEAFF.

The chain is built from TRBV29-1 and TRBJ1-2, with D possibly TRBD1 on 6 matching bases. The V gene's germline CDR1 is SQVTM and CDR2 ANQGSEA. This CDR3 comprises 17 residues. V was pared by 3 bases and J by 0 bases, with 20 bases between. The CDR3 loop reads CSVDTAPTGKPNYGYTF. The CDR3 region has the DNA TGCAGCGTTGACACCGCACCGACAGGAAAGCCTAACTATGGCTACACCTTC. Filled out from reference TRBV29-1 and TRBJ1-2, the complete variable domain reads SAVISQKPSRDICQRGTSLTIQCQVDSQVTMMFWYRQQPGQSLTLIATANQGSEATYESGFVIDKFPISRPNLTFSTLTVSNMSPEDSSIYLCSVDTAPTGKPNYGYTFGSGTRLTVV.

The chain carries TRBV11-2 and TRBJ2-7, with D perhaps TRBD1 or TRBD2 (5 bases each). The CDR3 totals 16 residues. CDR1 and CDR2 from the germline V gene are SGHAT and FQNNGV. The germline V and J ends were trimmed by 1 base and 2 bases, with 15 bases remaining between them. CDR3 sequence (DNA): TGTGCCAGCAGCTTAGTTTTTCTTGGGGGAACCTACGAGCAGTACTTC. It translates to CASSLVFLGGTYEQYF.

The chain recombines TRBV7-2 with TRBJ2-1, with no clear D. Germline CDR1 SGHTA, CDR2 FQGNSA. Trimming removed 10 bases at V and 0 bases at J, with 10 bases between. The CDR3 consists of 13 residues. The CDR3, as DNA: TGTGCCACCAAATTGGACTCCTACAATGAGCAGTTCTTC. Its translation: CATKLDSYNEQFF.

V is TRBV11-2 and J is TRBJ2-7; D gene unclear. Judging by the DNA end, TRBJ2-5 fits better; the J call may be wrong. The germline CDR1 and CDR2 sequences are SGHAT and FQNNGV. This CDR3 region has 14 residues. In nucleotides, the CDR3 is TGTGCCAGCAGCCCCATCCCAGCCGGAGAGACCCAGTACTTC. It is translated as CASSPIPAGETQYF.

This clonotype was counted only a few times. The gene calls are TRBV4-1 and TRBJ2-7; TRBD2 is a possible D gene (6 bases). The ends were cut back, 4 bases at V and 3 bases at J, with 10 bases in the middle. Germline values: CDR1 MGHRA, CDR2 YSYEKL. This CDR3 is built from 13 residues. CDR3 sequence reads: CASSLAEIYEQYF. The CDR3 DNA follows: TGCGCCAGCAGCCTAGCGGAAATCTACGAGCAGTACTTC.

The genes are TRBV12-3 or TRBV12-4 and TRBJ2-3; 7 positions match TRBD2. V lost 5 bases, J lost 1 base, and 12 bases stayed unmatched. There are 17 residues in the CDR3. CDR3 nucleotide sequence: TGTGCCAGCAGTAAGTCGGGAGGTGTCGAGGGCACAGATACGCAGTATTTT. As protein: CASSKSGGVEGTDTQYF.

The V call is TRBV12-3 or TRBV12-4, the J call TRBJ1-1; D may be TRBD1 (6 bases). The ends were cut back, 3 bases at V and 4 bases at J, with 15 bases in the middle. This CDR3 contains 15 residues. The chain's CDR3 is CASSFEGGERTEAFF. DNA of the CDR3: TGTGCCAGCAGTTTCGAAGGGGGGGAACGCACTGAAGCTTTCTTT.

CDR3 sequence reads: CASSRHQTGTTYGYTF. The CDR3 bases are TGTGCCAGCAGCCGTCACCAAACCGGGACAACCTATGGCTACACCTTC. The chain has TRBV12-3 or TRBV12-4 and TRBJ1-2; perhaps TRBD1 as D (6 bases). Trimming left V 6 bases short and J 4 bases short, with 21 bases between. The CDR3 length is 16 residues.

V is TRBV7-3 and J is TRBJ2-2; TRBD2 matches at 7 bases. With 5 bases clipped from V and 2 bases from J, the junction kept 8 bases outside the gene matches. CDR3 size: 16 residues. From germline, CDR1 is SGHTA and CDR2 FQGTGA. In DNA form, the CDR3 reads TGTGCCAGCAGCCCAGGGCGGGGGATCAACACCGGGGAGCTGTTTTTT. Translated, it gives CASSPGRGINTGELFF.

The rearrangement joins TRBV2 to TRBJ1-4, with D maybe TRBD1 (6 bases). Germline CDR1 and CDR2: SNHLY and FYNNEI. The V end lost 6 bases, the J end lost 2 bases, and 13 bases lay between the germline ends. There are 15 residues in the CDR3. The CDR3: CASSKDSPTNEKLFF. For the CDR3, the DNA is TGTGCCAGCAGCAAGGACAGTCCGACTAATGAAAAACTGTTTTTT.

The V call is TRBV20-1, the J call TRBJ2-1; 7 bases agree with TRBD1. The CDR3 is 14 residues long. The germline CDR1 and CDR2 sequences are DFQATT and SNEGSKA (reference sequence). With 5 bases clipped from V and 4 bases from J, the junction kept 8 bases outside the gene matches. The DNA of the CDR3 is TGCAGTGCTCCTCTACAGGGGCGGTACAATGAGCAGTTCTTC. Amino acids: CSAPLQGRYNEQFF.

This clonotype was seen a handful of times. This chain connects TRBV25-1 to TRBJ1-5; perhaps TRBD1 as D (6 bases). The CDR3 contains 16 residues. Between the trimmed V and J ends, which lost 3 bases and 3 bases, there was a span of 15 bases. The germline CDR1 and CDR2 sequences are MGHDK and SYGVNS. The CDR3 is CASSDRRDTNNQPQHF. CDR3 sequence (DNA): TGTGCCAGCAGTGATAGGCGGGACACCAACAATCAGCCCCAGCATTTT.

This clonotype was picked up a small number of times. The rearrangement uses TRBV4-2 and TRBJ1-2, with a tentative D call TRBD1 (6 bases). This CDR3 has 12 amino acids. The germline V and J ends were trimmed by 3 bases and 5 bases, with 7 bases remaining between them. Germline V gene data show CDR1 as LGHNA and CDR2 as YNFKEQ. CDR3 sequence reads: CASSQDRYGYTF. The CDR3, as DNA: TGTGCCAGCAGCCAGGACAGATATGGCTACACCTTC.

The chain recombines TRBV20-1 with TRBJ2-1; 16 nucleotides line up with TRBD2. This CDR3 contains 19 residues. The germline gives CDR1 DFQATT, CDR2 SNEGSKA (reference sequence). The V gene end was trimmed by 1 base and the J gene end by 0 bases; junction bases not matched to a gene: 6. CDR3 region: CSARAQGLAGGSSYNEQFF. The CDR3, as DNA: TGCAGTGCTAGAGCCCAGGGACTAGCGGGAGGGAGCTCCTACAATGAGCAGTTCTTC.

This chain joins TRBV12-3 or TRBV12-4 and TRBJ2-4; 10 nucleotides align to TRBD1. The ends lost 6 bases at V and 11 bases at J; junction bases unmatched: 10. This CDR3 has 14 residues. This chain's CDR3 is CASSPTRQGAFQYF. CDR3 coding DNA: TGTGCCAGCAGCCCGACGAGACAGGGGGCGTTTCAGTACTTC.

The rearrangement uses TRBV6-6 and TRBJ2-7, with 9 bases that match TRBD2. The end of the DNA is better explained by TRBJ2-5, so the J call may be wrong. Per germline, CDR1 MNHNY and CDR2 SVGAGI (reference sequence). The CDR3 is 14 residues long. The CDR3 loop is CASIAAGGPETQYF. The DNA for the CDR3 is TGTGCCAGCATAGCCGCGGGGGGGCCAGAGACCCAGTACTTC.

V is TRBV20-1 and J is TRBJ2-7, with 7 bases that match TRBD1. CDR1 and CDR2 from the germline V gene are DFQATT and SNEGSKA (reference sequence). The CDR3 has 12 amino acids. With V trimmed by 2 bases and J by 3 bases, 1 base remained unmatched. The CDR3 reads CSARQGDYEQYF. The CDR3 DNA is TGCAGTGCTAGACAGGGGGACTACGAGCAGTACTTC.

V gene TRBV12-3 or TRBV12-4 combines with J gene TRBJ1-2; D perhaps matches TRBD1 (6 bases). The V end lost 6 bases, the J end lost 2 bases, and 16 bases lay between the germline ends. The CDR3 sequence is 15 residues long. The CDR3 nucleotides are TGTGCCAGCAGCCCGGGGGGGGCTCTCAACTATGGCTACACCTTC. It encodes CASSPGGALNYGYTF.